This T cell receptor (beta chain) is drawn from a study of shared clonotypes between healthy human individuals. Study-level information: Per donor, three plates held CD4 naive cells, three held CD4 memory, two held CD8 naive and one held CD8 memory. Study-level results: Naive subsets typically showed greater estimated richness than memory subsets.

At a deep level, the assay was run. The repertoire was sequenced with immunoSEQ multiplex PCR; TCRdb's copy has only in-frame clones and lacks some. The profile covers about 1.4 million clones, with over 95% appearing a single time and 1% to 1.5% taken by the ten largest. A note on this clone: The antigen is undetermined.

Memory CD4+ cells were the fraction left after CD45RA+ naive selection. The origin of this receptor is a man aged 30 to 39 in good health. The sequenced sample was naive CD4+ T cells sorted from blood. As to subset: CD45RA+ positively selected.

This CDR3 reads CASGRGTYYGYTF. CDR3 in DNA: TGTGCCAGCGGAAGGGGCACTTACTATGGCTACACCTTC. The rearrangement links TRBV11-2 to TRBJ1-2, with a tentative D call TRBD1 (5 bases). The CDR3 is 13 amino acids. Per the germline V gene, CDR1 is SGHAT and CDR2 is FQNNGV. Trimming removed 8 bases from V and 3 bases from J, with 13 bases in between.